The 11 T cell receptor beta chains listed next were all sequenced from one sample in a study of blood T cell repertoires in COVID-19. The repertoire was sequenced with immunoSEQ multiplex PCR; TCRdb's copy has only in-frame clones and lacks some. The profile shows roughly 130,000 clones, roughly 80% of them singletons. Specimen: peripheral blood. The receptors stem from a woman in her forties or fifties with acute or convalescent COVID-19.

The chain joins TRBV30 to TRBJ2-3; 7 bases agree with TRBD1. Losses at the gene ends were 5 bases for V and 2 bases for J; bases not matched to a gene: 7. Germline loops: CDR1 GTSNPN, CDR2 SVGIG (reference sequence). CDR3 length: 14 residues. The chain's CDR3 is CAWVGQRYTDTQYF. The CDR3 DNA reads TGTGCCTGGGTGGGACAGAGATACACAGATACGCAGTATTTT.

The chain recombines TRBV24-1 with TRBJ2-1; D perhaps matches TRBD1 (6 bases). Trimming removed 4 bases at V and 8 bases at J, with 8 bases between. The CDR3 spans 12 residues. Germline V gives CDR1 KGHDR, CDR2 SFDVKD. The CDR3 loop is CATSEQGYEQFF. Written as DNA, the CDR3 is TGTGCCACCAGTGAGCAGGGGTATGAGCAGTTCTTC.

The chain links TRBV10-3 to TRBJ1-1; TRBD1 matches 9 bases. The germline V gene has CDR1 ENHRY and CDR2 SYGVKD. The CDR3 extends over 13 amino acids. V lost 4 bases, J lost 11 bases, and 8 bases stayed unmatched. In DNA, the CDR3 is TGTGCCATCAGTGGTACAGGGGGCAGTCGTGCTTTCTTT. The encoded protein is CAISGTGGSRAFF.

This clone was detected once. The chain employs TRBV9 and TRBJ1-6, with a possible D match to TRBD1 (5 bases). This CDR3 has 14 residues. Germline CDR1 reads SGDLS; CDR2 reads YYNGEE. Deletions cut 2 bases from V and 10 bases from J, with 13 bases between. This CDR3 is CASSVSTKGSPLHF. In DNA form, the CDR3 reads TGTGCCAGCAGCGTCTCGACGAAGGGGTCACCCCTCCACTTT.

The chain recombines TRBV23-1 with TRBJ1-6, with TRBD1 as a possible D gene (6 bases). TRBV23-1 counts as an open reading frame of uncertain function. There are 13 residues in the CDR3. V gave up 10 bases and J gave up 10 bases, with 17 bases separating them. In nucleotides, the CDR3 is TGCGCCACGACCCTGGGGGCAAAGTCACCCCTCCACTTT. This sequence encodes CATTLGAKSPLHF.

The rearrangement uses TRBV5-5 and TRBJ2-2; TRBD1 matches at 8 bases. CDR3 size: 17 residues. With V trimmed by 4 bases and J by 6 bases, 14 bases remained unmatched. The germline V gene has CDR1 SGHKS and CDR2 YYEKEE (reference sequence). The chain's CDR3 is CASSVTRTGSGAGELFF. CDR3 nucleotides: TGTGCCAGCAGCGTAACACGGACAGGGAGTGGGGCCGGGGAGCTGTTTTTT.

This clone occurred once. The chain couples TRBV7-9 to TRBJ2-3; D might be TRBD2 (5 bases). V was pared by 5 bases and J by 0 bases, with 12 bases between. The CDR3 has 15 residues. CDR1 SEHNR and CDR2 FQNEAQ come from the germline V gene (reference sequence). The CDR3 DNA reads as TGTGCCAGCAGCACCGGGGTGGGAAGCACAGATACGCAGTATTTT. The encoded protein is CASSTGVGSTDTQYF.

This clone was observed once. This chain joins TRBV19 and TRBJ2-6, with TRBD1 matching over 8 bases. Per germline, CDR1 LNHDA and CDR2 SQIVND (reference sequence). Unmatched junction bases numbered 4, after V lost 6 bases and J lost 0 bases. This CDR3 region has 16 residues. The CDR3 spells CASRRQGSSGANVLTF. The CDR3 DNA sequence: TGTGCCAGTAGGCGACAGGGGTCCTCTGGGGCCAACGTCCTGACTTTC.

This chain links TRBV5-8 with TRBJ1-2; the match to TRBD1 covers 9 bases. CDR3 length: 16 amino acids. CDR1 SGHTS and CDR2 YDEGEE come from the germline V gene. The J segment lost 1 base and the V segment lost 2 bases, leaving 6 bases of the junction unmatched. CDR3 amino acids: CASSLNGQGLNYGYTF. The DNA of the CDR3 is TGTGCCAGCAGCTTAAACGGACAGGGGCTTAACTATGGCTACACCTTC.

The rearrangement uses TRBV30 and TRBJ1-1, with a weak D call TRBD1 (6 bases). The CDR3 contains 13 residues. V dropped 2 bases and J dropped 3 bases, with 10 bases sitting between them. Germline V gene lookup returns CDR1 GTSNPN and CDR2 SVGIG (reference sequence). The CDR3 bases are TGTGCCTGGAGTCCGGACAGATACACTGAAGCTTTCTTT. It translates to CAWSPDRYTEAFF. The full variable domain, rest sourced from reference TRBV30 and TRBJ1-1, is SQTIHQWPATLVQPVGSPLSLECTVEGTSNPNLYWYRQAAGRGLQLLFYSVGIGQISSEVPQNLSASRPQDRQFILSSKKLLLSDSGFYLCAWSPDRYTEAFFGQGTRLTVV.

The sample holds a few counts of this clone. In DNA, the CDR3 is TGTGCCAGTAGTCCGGTACTTGGGAACACCGGGGAGCTGTTTTTT. Protein product: CASSPVLGNTGELFF. This chain uses TRBV19 with TRBJ2-2; D uncertain. V was trimmed by 5 bases and J by 1 base, leaving 11 bases between them. There are 15 residues in the CDR3. CDR1 and CDR2 from the germline V gene are LNHDA and SQIVND (reference sequence).